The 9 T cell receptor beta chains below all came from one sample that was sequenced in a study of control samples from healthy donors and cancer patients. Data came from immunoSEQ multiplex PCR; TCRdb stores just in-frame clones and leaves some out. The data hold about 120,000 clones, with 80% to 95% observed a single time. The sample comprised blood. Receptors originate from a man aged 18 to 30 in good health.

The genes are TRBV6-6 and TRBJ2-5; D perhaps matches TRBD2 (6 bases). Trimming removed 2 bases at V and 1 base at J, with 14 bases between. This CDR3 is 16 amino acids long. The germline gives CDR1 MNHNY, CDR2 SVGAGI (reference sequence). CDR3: CASSYRRGTTQETQYF. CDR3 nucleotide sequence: TGTGCCAGCAGTTACCGGCGCGGGACGACCCAAGAGACCCAGTACTTC.

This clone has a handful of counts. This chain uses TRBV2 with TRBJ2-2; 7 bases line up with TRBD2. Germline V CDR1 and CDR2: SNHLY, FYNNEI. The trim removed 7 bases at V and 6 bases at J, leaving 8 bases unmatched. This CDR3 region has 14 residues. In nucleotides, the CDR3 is TGTGCCAGCAAGCTGGGCGGGAGCGCCGGGGAGCTGTTTTTT. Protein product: CASKLGGSAGELFF.

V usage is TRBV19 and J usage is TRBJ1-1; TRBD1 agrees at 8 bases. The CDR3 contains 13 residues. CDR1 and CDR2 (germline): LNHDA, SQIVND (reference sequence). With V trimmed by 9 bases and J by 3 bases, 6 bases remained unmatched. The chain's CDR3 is CASGQGVYTEAFF. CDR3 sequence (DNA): TGTGCCAGCGGACAGGGTGTTTACACTGAAGCTTTCTTT.

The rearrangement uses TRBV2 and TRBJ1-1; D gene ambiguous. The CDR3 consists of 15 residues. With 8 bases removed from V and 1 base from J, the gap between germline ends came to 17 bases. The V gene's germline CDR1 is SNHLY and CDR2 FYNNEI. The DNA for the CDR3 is TGTGCCAGCCCTCGACCGTCGAGAGGGAACACTGAAGCTTTCTTT. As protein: CASPRPSRGNTEAFF. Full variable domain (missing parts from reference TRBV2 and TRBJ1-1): EPEVTQTPSHQVTQMGQEVILRCVPISNHLYFYWYRQILGQKVEFLVSFYNNEISEKSEIFDDQFSVERPDGSNFTLKIRSTKLEDSAMYFCASPRPSRGNTEAFFGQGTRLTVV.

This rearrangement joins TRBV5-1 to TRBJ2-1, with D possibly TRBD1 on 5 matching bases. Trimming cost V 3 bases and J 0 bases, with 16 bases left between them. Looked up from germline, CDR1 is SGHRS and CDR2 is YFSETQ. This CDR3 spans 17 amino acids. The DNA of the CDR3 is TGCGCCAGCAGCTCCCCGCTGACAGTCACCTCCTACAATGAGCAGTTCTTC. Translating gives CASSSPLTVTSYNEQFF.

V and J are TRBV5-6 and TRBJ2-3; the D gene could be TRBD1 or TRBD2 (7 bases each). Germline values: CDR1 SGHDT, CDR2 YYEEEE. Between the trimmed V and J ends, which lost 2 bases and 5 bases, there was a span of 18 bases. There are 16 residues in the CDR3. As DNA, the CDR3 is TGTGCCAGCAGCTTAATGGGAGGGGGCGCAGAAGATACGCAGTATTTT. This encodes CASSLMGGGAEDTQYF. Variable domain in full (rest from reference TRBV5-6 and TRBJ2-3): DAGVTQSPTHLIKTRGQQVTLRCSPKSGHDTVSWYQQALGQGPQFIFQYYEEEERQRGNFPDRFSGHQFPNYSSELNVNALLLGDSALYLCASSLMGGGAEDTQYFGPGTRLTVL.

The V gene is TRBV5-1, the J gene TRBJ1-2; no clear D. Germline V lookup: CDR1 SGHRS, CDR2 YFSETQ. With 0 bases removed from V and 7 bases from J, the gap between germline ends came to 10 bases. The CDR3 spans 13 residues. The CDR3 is CASSLDGMLGYTF. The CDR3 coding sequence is TGCGCCAGCAGCTTGGATGGGATGCTTGGCTACACCTTC.

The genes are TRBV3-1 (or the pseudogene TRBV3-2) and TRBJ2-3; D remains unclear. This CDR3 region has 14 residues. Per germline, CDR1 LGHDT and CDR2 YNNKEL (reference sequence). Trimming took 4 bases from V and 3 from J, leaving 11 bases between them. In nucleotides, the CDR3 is TGTGCCAGCAGCCGGAATAGGTTGACAGATACGCAGTATTTT. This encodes CASSRNRLTDTQYF.

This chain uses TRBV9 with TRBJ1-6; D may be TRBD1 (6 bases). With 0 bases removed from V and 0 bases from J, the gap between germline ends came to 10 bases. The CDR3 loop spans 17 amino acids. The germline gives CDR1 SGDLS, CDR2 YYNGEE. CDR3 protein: CASSVGRTASYNSPLHF. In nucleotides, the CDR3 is TGTGCCAGCAGCGTAGGGCGGACAGCCTCCTATAATTCACCCCTCCACTTT.